This T cell receptor (beta chain) comes out of a study of blood T cell repertoires in COVID-19. Original handling: Amplification of reference gene primers provided the estimated nucleated cell counts. Only in-frame clones appear in the TCRdb table, and some are missing; sequencing was by immunoSEQ multiplex PCR. The V and J calls and clone size are taken from that table; D and trimming were inferred from the DNA. The sample has about 230,000 clones, 65% to 90% seen once; the top ten hold just under 7.5%. The CDR3 runs 15 residues. Germline V gene sequence: CDR1 MNHNY, CDR2 SVGAGI (reference sequence). The V end was cut by 2 bases, the J end by 5 bases, with 10 bases between. This clone was observed a single time.

This chain uses TRBV6-6 with TRBJ1-6; D might be TRBD1 (5 bases). Source material: peripheral blood. The sequence came from a woman between 50 and 59 years old with acute or convalescent COVID-19. This CDR3 is CASSYGTSHNSPLHF. CDR3 nucleotide sequence: TGTGCCAGCAGTTACGGGACTTCACATAATTCACCCCTCCACTTT.